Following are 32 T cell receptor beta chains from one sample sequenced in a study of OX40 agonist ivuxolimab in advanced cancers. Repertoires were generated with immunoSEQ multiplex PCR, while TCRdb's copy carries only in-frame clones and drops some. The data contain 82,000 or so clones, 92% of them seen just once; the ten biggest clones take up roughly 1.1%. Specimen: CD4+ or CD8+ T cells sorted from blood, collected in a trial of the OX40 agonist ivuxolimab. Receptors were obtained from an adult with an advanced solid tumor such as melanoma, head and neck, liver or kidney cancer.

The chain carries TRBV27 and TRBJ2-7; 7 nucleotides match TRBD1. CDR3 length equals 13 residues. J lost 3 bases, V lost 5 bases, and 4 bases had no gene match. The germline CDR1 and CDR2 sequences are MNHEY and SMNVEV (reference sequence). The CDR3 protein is CASSQTGDYEQYF. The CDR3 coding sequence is TGTGCCAGCAGTCAAACAGGGGACTACGAGCAGTACTTC.

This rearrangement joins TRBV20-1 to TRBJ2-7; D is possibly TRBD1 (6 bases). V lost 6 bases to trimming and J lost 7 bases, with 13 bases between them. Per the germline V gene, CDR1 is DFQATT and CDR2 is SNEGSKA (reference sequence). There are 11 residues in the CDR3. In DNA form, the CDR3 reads TGCAGTGCACCAGGGGCGGGTGAGCAGTACTTC. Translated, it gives CSAPGAGEQYF.

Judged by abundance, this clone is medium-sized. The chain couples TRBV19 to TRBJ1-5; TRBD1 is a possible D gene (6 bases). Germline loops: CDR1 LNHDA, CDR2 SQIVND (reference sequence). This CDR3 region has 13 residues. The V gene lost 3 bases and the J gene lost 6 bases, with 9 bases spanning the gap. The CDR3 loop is CASSISGAQPQHF. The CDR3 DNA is TGTGCCAGTAGTATCTCGGGGGCTCAGCCCCAGCATTTT.

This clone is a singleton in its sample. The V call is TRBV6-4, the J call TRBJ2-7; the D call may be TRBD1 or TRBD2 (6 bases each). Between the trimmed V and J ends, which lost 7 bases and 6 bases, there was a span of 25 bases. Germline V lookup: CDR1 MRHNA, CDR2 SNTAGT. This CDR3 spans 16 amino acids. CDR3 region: CASKSIGVVQGGEQYF. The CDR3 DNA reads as TGTGCCAGCAAGTCTATCGGTGTCGTACAGGGAGGCGAGCAGTACTTC.

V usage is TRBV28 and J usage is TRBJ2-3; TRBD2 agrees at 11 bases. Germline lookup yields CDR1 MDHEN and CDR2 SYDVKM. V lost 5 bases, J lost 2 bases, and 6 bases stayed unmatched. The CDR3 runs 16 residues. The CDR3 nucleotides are TGTGCCAGCAGTCCCGTGGGACTAGCGGTCACAGATACGCAGTATTTT. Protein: CASSPVGLAVTDTQYF.

The CDR3 nucleotides are TGTGCCAGACCGCTACGGGGGGTGGTCGAGCAGTACTTC. Its translation is CARPLRGVVEQYF. The rearrangement uses TRBV27 and TRBJ2-7; TRBD2 aligns across 7 bases. V trimming: 9 bases; J trimming: 6 bases; junction bases outside the gene matches: 11. Germline values: CDR1 MNHEY, CDR2 SMNVEV (reference sequence). The CDR3 extends over 13 amino acids.

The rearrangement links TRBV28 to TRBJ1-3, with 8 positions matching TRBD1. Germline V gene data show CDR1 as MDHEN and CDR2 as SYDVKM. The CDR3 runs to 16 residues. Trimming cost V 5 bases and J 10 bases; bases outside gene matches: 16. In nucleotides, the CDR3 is TGTGCCAGCAGTACACCGACAGGGGCAACAGGGAGGACCATATATTTT. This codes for CASSTPTGATGRTIYF.

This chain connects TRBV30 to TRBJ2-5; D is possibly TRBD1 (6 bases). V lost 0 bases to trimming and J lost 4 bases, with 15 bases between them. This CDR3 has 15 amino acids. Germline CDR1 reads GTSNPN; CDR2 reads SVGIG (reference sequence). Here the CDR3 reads CAWSVGDTKAETQYF. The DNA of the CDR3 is TGTGCCTGGAGTGTAGGGGACACCAAGGCAGAGACCCAGTACTTC. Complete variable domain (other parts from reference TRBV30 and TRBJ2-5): SQTIHQWPATLVQPVGSPLSLECTVEGTSNPNLYWYRQAAGRGLQLLFYSVGIGQISSEVPQNLSASRPQDRQFILSSKKLLLSDSGFYLCAWSVGDTKAETQYFGPGTRLLVL.

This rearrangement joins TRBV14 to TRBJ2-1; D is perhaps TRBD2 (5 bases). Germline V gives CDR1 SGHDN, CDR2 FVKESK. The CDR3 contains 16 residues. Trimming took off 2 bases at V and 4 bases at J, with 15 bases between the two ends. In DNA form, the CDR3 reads TGTGCCAGCAGCCAAACCCGGGATTTACTTTACAATGAGCAGTTCTTC. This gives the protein CASSQTRDLLYNEQFF.

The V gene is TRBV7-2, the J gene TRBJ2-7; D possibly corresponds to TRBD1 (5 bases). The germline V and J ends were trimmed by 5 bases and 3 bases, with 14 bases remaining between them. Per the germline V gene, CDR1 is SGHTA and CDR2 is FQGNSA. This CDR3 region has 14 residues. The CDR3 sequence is CASSPLGQGYEQYF. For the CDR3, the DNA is TGTGCCAGCAGCCCCCTGGGGCAAGGCTACGAGCAGTACTTC.

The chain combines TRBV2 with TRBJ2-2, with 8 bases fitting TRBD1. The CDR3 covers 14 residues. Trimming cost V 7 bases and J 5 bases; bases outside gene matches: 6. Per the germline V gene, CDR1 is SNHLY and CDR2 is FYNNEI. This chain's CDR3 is CASNQGAWTGELFF. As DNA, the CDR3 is TGTGCCAGCAACCAGGGGGCGTGGACCGGGGAGCTGTTTTTT.

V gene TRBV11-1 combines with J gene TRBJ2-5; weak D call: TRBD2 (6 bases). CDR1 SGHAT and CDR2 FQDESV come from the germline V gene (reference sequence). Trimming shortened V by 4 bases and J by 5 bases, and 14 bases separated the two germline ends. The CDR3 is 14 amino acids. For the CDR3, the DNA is TGTGCCAGCAGCTATGTGGGGGGATCGGAGACCCAGTACTTC. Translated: CASSYVGGSETQYF. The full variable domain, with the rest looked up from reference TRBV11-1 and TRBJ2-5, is EAEVAQSPRYKITEKSQAVAFWCDPISGHATLYWYRQILGQGPELLVQFQDESVVDDSQLPKDRFSAERLKGVDSTLKIQPAELGDSAMYLCASSYVGGSETQYFGPGTRLLVL.

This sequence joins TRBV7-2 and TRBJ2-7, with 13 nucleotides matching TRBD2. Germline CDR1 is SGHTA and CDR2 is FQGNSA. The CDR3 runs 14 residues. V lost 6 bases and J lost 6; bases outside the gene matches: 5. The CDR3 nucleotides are TGTGCCAGCAGTACTAGCGGGAGGGTCGGCGAGCAGTACTTC. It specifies CASSTSGRVGEQYF.

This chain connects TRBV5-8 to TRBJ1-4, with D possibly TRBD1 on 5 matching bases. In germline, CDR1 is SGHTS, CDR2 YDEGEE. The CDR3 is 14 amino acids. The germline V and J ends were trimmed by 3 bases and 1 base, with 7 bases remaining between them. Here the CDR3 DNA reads TGTGCCAGCAGCTCAGGGTTAACTAATGAAAAACTGTTTTTT. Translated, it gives CASSSGLTNEKLFF.

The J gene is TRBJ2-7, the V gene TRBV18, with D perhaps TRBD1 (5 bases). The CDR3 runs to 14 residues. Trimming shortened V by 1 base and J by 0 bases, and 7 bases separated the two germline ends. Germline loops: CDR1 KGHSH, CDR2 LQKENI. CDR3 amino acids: CASSPQQASYEQYF. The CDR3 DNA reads TGTGCCAGCTCACCACAACAGGCCTCCTACGAGCAGTACTTC.

CDR3 DNA: TGTTTGGGCGATCAGCCCCAGCATTTT. Translated, it gives CLGDQPQHF. J is TRBJ1-5 and V is TRBV6-5; D not certain. The CDR3 is 9 residues long. Germline CDR1 and CDR2: MNHEY and SVGAGI.

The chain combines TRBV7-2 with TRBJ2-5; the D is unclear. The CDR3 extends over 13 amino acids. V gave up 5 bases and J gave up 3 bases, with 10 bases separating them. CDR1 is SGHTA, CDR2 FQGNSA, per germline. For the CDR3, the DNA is TGTGCCAGCAGCCTCGGATTGAAAGAGACCCAGTACTTC. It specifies CASSLGLKETQYF.

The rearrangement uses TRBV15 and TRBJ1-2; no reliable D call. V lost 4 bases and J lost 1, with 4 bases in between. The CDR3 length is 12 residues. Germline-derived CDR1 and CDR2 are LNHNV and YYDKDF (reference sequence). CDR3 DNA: TGTGCCACCAGCACAGTTAACTATGGCTACACCTTC. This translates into CATSTVNYGYTF.

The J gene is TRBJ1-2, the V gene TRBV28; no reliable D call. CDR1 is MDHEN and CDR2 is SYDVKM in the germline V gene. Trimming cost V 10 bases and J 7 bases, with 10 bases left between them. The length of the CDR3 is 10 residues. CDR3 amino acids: CATLYTGYTF. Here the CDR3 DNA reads TGTGCCACACTCTACACTGGCTACACCTTC.

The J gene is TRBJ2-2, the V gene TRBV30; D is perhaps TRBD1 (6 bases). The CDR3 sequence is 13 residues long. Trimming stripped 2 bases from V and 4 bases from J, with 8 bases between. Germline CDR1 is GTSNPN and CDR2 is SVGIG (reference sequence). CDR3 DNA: TGTGCCTGGAGTAGACAGGTCACCGGGGAGCTGTTTTTT. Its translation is CAWSRQVTGELFF.

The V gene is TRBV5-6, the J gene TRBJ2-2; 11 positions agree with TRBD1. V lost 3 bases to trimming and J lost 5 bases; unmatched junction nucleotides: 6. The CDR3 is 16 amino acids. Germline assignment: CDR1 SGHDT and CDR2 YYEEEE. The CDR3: CASSSTGTGGTGELFF. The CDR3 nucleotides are TGTGCCAGCAGCTCCACCGGGACAGGGGGGACCGGGGAGCTGTTTTTT. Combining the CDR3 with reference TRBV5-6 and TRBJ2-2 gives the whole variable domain DAGVTQSPTHLIKTRGQQVTLRCSPKSGHDTVSWYQQALGQGPQFIFQYYEEEERQRGNFPDRFSGHQFPNYSSELNVNALLLGDSALYLCASSSTGTGGTGELFFGEGSRLTVL.

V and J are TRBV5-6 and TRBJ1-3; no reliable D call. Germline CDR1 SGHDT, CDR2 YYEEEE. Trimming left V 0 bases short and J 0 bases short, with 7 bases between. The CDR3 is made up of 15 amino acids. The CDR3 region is CASSLATNSGNTIYF. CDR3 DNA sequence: TGTGCCAGCAGCTTGGCAACAAACTCTGGAAACACCATATATTTT.

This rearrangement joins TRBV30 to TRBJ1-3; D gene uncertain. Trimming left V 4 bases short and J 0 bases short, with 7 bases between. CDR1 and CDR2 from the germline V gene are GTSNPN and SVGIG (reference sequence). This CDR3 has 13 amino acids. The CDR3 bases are TGTGCCTGGATCGTCCTCTCTGGAAACACCATATATTTT. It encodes CAWIVLSGNTIYF.

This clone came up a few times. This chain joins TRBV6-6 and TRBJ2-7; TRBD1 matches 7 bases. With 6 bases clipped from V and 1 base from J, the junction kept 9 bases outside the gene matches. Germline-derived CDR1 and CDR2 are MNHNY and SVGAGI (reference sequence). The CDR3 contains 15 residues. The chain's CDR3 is CASRDTGVSSYEQYF. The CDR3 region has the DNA TGTGCCAGCAGGGATACAGGGGTGTCTTCCTACGAGCAGTACTTC.

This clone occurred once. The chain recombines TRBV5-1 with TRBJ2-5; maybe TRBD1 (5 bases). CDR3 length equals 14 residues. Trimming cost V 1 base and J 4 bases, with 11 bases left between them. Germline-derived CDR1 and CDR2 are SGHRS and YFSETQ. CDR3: CASSLIRQGETQYF. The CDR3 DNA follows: TGCGCCAGCAGCTTGATTAGGCAGGGAGAGACCCAGTACTTC. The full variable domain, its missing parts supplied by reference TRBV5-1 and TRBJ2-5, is KAGVTQTPRYLIKTRGQQVTLSCSPISGHRSVSWYQQTPGQGLQFLFEYFSETQRNKGNFPGRFSGRQFSNSRSEMNVSTLELGDSALYLCASSLIRQGETQYFGPGTRLLVL.

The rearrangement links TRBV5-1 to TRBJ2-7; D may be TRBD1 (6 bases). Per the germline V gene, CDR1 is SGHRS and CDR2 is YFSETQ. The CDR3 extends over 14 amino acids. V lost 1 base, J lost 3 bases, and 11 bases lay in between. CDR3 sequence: CASSLSQGHYEQYF. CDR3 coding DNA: TGCGCCAGCAGCTTGAGTCAGGGACACTACGAGCAGTACTTC. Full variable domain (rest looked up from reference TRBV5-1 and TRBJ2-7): KAGVTQTPRYLIKTRGQQVTLSCSPISGHRSVSWYQQTPGQGLQFLFEYFSETQRNKGNFPGRFSGRQFSNSRSEMNVSTLELGDSALYLCASSLSQGHYEQYFGPGTRLTVT.

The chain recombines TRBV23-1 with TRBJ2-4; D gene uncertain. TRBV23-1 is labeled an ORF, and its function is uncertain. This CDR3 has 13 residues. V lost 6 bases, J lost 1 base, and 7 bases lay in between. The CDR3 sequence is CASSHTAKNIQYF. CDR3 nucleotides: TGCGCCAGCAGCCACACGGCCAAAAACATTCAGTACTTC.

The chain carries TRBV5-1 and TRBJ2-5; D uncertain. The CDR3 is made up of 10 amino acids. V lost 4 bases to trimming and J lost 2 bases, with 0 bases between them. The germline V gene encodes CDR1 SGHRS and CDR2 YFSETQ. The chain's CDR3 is CASSQETQYF. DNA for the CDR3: TGCGCCAGCAGCCAAGAGACCCAGTACTTC. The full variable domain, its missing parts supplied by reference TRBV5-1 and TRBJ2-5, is KAGVTQTPRYLIKTRGQQVTLSCSPISGHRSVSWYQQTPGQGLQFLFEYFSETQRNKGNFPGRFSGRQFSNSRSEMNVSTLELGDSALYLCASSQETQYFGPGTRLLVL.

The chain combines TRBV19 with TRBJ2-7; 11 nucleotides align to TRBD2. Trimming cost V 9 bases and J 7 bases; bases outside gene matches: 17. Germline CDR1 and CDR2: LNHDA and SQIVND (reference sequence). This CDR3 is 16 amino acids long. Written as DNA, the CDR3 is TGTGCCAGCTCCATTCCCCCCACTAGCGGGAGTACGGAGCAGTACTTC. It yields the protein CASSIPPTSGSTEQYF.

CDR3 nucleotide sequence: TGTGCCAGCAGGCCCGTGCCGGGCACAGATACGCAGTATTTT. Amino acid sequence: CASRPVPGTDTQYF. The chain uses TRBV27 and TRBJ2-3; D ambiguous. The CDR3 consists of 14 residues. The V end was cut by 6 bases, the J end by 1 base, with 11 bases between. Germline-derived CDR1 and CDR2 are MNHEY and SMNVEV (reference sequence).

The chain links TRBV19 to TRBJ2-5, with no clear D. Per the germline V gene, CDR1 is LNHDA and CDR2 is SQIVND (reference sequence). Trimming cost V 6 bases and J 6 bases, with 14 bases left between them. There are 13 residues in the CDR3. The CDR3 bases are TGTGCCAGTAGCACGGAGCCCATGAAGACCCAGTACTTC. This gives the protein CASSTEPMKTQYF.

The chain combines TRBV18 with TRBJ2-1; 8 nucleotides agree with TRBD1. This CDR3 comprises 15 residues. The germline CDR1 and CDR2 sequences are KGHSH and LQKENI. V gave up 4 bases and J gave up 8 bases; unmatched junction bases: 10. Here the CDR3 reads CASSLRQGFYDEQFF. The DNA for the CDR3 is TGTGCCAGCTCACTAAGACAGGGGTTCTATGATGAGCAGTTCTTC.